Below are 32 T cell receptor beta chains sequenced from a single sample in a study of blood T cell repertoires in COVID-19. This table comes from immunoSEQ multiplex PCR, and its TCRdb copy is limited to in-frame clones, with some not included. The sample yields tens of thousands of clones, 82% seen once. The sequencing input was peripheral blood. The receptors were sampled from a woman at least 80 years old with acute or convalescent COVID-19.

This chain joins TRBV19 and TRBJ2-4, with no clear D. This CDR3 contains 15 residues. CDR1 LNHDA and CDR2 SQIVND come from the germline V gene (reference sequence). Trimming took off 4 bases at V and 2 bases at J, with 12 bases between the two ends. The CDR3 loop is CASSSQFVTKNIQYF. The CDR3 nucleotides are TGTGCCAGTAGTAGCCAGTTTGTTACCAAAAACATTCAGTACTTC.

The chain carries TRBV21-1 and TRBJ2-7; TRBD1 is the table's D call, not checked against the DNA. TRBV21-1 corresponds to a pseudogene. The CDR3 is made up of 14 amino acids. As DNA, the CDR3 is TGTGCCAGCAGTGACAGGGGGCTTCGGTACGAGCAGTACTTC. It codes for CASSDRGLRYEQYF.

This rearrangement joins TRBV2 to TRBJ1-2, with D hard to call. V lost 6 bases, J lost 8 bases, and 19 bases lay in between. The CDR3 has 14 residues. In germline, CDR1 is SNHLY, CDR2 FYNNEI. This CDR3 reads CASSFSVAPRGYTF. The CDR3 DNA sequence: TGTGCCAGCAGCTTCTCGGTTGCGCCCCGGGGCTACACCTTC.

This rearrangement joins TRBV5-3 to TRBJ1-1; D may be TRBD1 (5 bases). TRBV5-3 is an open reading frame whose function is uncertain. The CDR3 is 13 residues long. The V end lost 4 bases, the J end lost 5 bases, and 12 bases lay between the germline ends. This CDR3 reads CARSIRGDTEAFF. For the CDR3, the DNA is TGTGCCAGAAGCATCCGGGGGGATACTGAAGCTTTCTTT.

The CDR3: CASSKTSGRATGELFF. The CDR3, as DNA: TGTGCCAGCAGTAAGACTAGCGGGAGGGCCACCGGGGAGCTGTTTTTT. This chain links TRBV6-6 with TRBJ2-2, with 14 bases that match TRBD2. CDR3 length: 16 amino acids. CDR1 is MNHNY, CDR2 SVGAGI, per germline (reference sequence). V lost 5 bases to trimming and J lost 4 bases; unmatched junction nucleotides: 3.

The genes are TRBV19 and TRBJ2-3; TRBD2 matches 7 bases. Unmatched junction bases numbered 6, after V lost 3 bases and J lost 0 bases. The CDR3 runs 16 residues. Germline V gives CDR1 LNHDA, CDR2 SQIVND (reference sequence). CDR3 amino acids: CASSIVSGVSTDTQYF. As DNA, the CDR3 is TGTGCCAGTAGTATCGTCAGCGGGGTTAGCACAGATACGCAGTATTTT.

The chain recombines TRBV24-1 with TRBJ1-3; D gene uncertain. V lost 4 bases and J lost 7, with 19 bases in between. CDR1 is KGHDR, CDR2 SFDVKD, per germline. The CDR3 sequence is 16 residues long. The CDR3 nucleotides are TGTGCCACCAGTGAGGTCCTGAGTTCCCTGATGAACACCATATATTTT. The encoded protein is CATSEVLSSLMNTIYF.

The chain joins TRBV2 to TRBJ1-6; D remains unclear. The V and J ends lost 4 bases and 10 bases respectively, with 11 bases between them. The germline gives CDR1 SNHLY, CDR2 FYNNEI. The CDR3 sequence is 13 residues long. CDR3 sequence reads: CASSGPPGSPLHF. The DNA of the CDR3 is TGTGCCAGCAGTGGACCTCCGGGGTCACCCCTCCACTTT.

The CDR3 is CASRLAGQGTGELFF. The CDR3 DNA reads as TGCGCCAGCCGACTAGCCGGACAGGGTACCGGGGAGCTGTTTTTT. The V gene is TRBV4-1, the J gene TRBJ2-2, with D tentatively TRBD1 (8 bases). The V gene lost 8 bases and the J gene lost 5 bases, with 18 bases spanning the gap. CDR1 and CDR2 (germline): MGHRA, YSYEKL. The CDR3 is 15 residues long.

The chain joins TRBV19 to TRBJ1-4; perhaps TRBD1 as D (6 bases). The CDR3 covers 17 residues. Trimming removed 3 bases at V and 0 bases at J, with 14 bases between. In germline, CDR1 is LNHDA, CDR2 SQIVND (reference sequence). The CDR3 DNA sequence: TGTGCCAGTAGTATGGGACAACTAACTGCAACTAATGAAAAACTGTTTTTT. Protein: CASSMGQLTATNEKLFF.

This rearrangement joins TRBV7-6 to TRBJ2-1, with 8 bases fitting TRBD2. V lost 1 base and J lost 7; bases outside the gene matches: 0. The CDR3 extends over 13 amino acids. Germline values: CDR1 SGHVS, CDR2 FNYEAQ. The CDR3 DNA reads TGTGCCAGCAGCTTAGGACTAGCGAATGAGCAGTTCTTC. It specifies CASSLGLANEQFF. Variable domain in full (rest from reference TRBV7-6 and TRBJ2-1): GAGVSQSPRYKVTKRGQDVALRCDPISGHVSLYWYRQALGQGPEFLTYFNYEAQQDKSGLPNDRFSAERPEGSISTLTIQRTEQRDSAMYRCASSLGLANEQFFGPGTRLTVL.

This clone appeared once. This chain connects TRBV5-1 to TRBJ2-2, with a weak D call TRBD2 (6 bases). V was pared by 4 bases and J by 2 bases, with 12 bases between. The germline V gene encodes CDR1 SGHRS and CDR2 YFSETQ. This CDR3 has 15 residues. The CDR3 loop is CASSPTGLNTGELFF. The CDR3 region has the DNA TGCGCCAGCAGCCCCACGGGACTTAACACCGGGGAGCTGTTTTTT.

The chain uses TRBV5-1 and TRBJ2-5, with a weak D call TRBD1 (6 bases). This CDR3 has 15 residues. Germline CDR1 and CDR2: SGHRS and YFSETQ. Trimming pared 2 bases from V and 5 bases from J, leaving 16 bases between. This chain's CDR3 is CASSLAQGSLETQYF. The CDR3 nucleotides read TGCGCCAGCAGCTTAGCACAGGGATCTTTGGAGACCCAGTACTTC.

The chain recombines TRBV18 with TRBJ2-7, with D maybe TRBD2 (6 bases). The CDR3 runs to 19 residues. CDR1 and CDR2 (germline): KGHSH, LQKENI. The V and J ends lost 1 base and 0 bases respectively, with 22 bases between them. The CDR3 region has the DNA TGTGCCAGCTCACCACGGGGAGTAGGAGGGGTGTCGGGCTCCTACGAGCAGTACTTC. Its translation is CASSPRGVGGVSGSYEQYF.

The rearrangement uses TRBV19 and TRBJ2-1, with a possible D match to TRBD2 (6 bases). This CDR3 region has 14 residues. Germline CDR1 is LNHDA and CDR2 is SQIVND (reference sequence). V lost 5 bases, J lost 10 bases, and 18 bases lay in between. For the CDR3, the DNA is TGTGCCAGTAGTCGGACGGATTTTGCGGGGGAGCAGTTCTTC. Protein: CASSRTDFAGEQFF.

CDR3 coding DNA: TGCGCCAGCAGTGAGGGGAGGAGCTCCTACAATGAGCAGTTCTTC. Its protein is CASSEGRSSYNEQFF. The chain links TRBV10-2 to TRBJ2-1, with a possible D match to TRBD2 (6 bases). Trimming pared 2 bases from V and 0 bases from J, leaving 8 bases between. CDR3 size: 15 residues. Germline assignment: CDR1 WSHSY and CDR2 SAAADI.

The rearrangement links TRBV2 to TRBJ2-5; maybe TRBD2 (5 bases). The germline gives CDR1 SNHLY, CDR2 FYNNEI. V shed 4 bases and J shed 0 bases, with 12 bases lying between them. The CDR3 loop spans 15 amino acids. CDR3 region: CASSVEGRYQETQYF. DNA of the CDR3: TGTGCCAGCAGTGTTGAGGGTCGCTACCAAGAGACCCAGTACTTC.

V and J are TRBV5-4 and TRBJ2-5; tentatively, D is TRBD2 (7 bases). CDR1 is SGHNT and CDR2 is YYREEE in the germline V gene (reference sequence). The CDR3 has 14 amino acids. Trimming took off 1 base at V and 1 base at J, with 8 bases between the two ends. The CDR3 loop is CASSLRGGQETQYF. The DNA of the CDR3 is TGTGCCAGCAGCTTGAGGGGGGGCCAAGAGACCCAGTACTTC.

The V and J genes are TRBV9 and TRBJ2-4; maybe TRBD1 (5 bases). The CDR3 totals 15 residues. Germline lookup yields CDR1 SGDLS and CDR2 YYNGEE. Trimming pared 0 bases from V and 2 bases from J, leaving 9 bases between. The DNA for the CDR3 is TGTGCCAGCAGCGTAGAGGCAGGGACCAAAAACATTCAGTACTTC. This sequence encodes CASSVEAGTKNIQYF.

This CDR3 is CAPCTGASSYNEQFF. The DNA for the CDR3 is TGCGCCCCGTGCACAGGGGCAAGCTCCTACAATGAGCAGTTCTTC. The chain carries TRBV23-1 and TRBJ2-1; 7 bases are shared with TRBD1. TRBV23-1 counts as an open reading frame of uncertain function. The V segment lost 11 bases and the J segment 0 bases; nucleotides outside the gene matches: 10. The CDR3 consists of 15 residues.

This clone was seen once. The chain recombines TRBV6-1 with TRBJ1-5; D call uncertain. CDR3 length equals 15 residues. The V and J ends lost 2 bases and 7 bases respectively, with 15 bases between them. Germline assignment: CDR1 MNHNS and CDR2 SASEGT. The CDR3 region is CASSENFGLKQPQHF. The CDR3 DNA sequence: TGTGCCAGCAGTGAAAACTTCGGGTTGAAACAGCCCCAGCATTTT.

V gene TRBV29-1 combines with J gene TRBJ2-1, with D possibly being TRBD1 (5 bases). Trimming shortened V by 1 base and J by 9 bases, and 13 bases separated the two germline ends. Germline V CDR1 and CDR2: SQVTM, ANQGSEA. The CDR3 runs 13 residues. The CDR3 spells CSVEGGFTGEQFF. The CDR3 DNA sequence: TGCAGCGTTGAAGGGGGCTTCACAGGTGAGCAGTTCTTC.

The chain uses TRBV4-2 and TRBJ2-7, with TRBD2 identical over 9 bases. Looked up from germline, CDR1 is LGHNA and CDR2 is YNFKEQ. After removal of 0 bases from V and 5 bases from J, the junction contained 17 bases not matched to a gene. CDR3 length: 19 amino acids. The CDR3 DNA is TGTGCCAGCAGCCAAGAATATCGCGCAGCGGGGGGACGCCCCAACGAGCAGTACTTC. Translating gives CASSQEYRAAGGRPNEQYF.

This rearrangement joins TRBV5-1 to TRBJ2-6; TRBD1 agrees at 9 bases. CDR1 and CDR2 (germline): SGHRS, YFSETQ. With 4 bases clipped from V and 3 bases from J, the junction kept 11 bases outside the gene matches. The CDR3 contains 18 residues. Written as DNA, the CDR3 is TGCGCCAGCAGCGAGGGACAGGGACTTCGTAGTGGGGCCAACGTCCTGACTTTC. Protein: CASSEGQGLRSGANVLTF.

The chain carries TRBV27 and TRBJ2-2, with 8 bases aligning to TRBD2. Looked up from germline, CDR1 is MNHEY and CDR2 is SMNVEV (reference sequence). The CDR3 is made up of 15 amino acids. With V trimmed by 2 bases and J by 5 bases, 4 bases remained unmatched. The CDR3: CASSLKAGGTGELFF. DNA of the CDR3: TGTGCCAGCAGTTTAAAGGCGGGAGGTACCGGGGAGCTGTTTTTT.

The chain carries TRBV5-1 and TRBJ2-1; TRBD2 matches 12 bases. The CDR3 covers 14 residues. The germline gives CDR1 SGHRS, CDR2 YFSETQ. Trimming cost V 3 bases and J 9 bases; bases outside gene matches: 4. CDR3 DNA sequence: TGCGCCAGCAGCTACTTGGGACTAGCGGGTGAGCAGTTCTTC. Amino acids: CASSYLGLAGEQFF.

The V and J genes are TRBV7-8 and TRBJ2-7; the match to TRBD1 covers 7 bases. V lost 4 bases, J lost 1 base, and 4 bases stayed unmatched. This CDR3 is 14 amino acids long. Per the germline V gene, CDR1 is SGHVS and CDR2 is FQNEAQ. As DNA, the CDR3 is TGTGCCAGCAGCTCCGACAGGGTTTCCTACGAGCAGTACTTC. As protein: CASSSDRVSYEQYF.

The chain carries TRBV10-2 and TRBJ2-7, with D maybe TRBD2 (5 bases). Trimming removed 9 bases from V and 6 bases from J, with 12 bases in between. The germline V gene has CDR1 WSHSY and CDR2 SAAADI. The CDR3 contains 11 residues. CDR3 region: CASGRGSEQYF. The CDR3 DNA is TGCGCCAGTGGGAGAGGGAGCGAGCAGTACTTC.

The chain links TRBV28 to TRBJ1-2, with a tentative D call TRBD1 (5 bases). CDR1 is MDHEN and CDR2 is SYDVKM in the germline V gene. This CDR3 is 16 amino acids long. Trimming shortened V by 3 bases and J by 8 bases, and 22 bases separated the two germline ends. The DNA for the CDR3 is TGTGCCAGCAGTTTGGGTGGACCAGGGTCGGCAAAGGGCTACACCTTC. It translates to CASSLGGPGSAKGYTF.

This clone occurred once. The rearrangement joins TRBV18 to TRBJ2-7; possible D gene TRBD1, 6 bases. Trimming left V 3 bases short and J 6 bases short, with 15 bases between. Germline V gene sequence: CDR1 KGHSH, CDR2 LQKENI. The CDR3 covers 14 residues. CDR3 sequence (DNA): TGTGCCAGCTCACCCGGGACAACAAACCCCGAGCAGTACTTC. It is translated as CASSPGTTNPEQYF.

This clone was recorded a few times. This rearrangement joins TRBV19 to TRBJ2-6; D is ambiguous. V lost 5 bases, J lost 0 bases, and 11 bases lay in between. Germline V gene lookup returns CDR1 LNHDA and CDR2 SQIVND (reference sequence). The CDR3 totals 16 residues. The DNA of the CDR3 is TGTGCCAGTAGTTGGGCAGGTCGCTCTGGGGCCAACGTCCTGACTTTC. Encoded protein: CASSWAGRSGANVLTF.

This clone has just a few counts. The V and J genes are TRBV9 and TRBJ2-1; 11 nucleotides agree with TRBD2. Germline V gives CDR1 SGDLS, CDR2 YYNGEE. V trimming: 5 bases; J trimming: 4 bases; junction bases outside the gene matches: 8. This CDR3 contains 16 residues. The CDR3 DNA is TGTGCCAGCAGTCCACCTGGGACTAGCGGTTACAATGAGCAGTTCTTC. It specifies CASSPPGTSGYNEQFF.